One sample yielded the 3 T cell receptor beta chains listed below, sequenced in a study of T cells after yellow fever vaccination. TCRdb re-derived calls from the 5' RACE reads in MiXCR, one entry per CDR3 protein. The repertoire has approximately 450,000 distinct CDR3 sequences, 18% of them found once; the top ten carry 15% to 20%. The sample consisted of PBMCs, taken before the yellow fever booster vaccination. These TCRs come from a man younger than 30 who received the YFV17D yellow fever vaccine.

The chain employs TRBV5-1 and TRBJ1-2; D remains ambiguous. The CDR3 is 15 amino acids. In germline, CDR1 is SGHRS, CDR2 YFSETQ. Trimming removed 0 bases at V and 8 bases at J, with 17 bases between. CDR3 in amino acids: CASSLALGTAGGYTF. Written as DNA, the CDR3 is TGCGCCAGCAGCTTGGCCCTAGGCACCGCCGGAGGCTACACCTTC.

This clonotype was seen only a few times. DNA for the CDR3: TGCAGCGTTGCTACCGACAGTTATGGCTACACCTTC. Protein: CSVATDSYGYTF. V usage is TRBV29-1 and J usage is TRBJ1-2, with TRBD1 as a possible D gene (5 bases). V was clipped by 4 bases and J by 5 bases, with 11 bases between them. Germline CDR1 SQVTM, CDR2 ANQGSEA. The CDR3 has 12 amino acids.

The chain uses TRBV7-6 and TRBJ2-5; D is unresolved. V lost 1 base and J 5 bases, leaving 8 bases between the germline ends. From germline, CDR1 is SGHVS and CDR2 FNYEAQ. CDR3 length: 13 amino acids. The CDR3 DNA reads TGTGCCAGCAGCTTAGGTGTTGTCGAGACCCAGTACTTC. This encodes CASSLGVVETQYF.